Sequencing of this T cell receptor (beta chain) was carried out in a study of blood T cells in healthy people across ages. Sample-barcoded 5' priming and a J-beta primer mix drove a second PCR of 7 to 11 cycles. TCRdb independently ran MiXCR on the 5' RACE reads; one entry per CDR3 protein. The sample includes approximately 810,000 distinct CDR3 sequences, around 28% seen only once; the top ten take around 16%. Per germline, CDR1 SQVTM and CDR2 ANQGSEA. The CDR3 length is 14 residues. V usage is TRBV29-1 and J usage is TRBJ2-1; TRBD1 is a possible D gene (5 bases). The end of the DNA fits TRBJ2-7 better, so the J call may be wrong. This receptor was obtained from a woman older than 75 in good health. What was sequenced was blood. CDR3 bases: TGCAGCGTTGAACAGGGAAGCTCCTACAATGAGCAGTACTTC. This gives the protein CSVEQGSSYNEQYF.